The 2 T cell receptor beta chains below all came from one sample that was sequenced in a study of shared clonotypes between healthy human individuals. Here immunoSEQ multiplex PCR was the method, and the copy in TCRdb shows in-frame clones only, minus some. The sample has roughly 2,000,000 clones, over 85% seen once. Terminally differentiated effector memory CD45RA+ cells were excluded by CCR7 positive selection of CD45RO-negative cells. The sequencing input was naive CD8+ T cells from PBMCs. The origin of the receptors is a man in his late teens or twenties in good health. Some clones in this sample may be carry-over from other donors' samples.

CDR3 DNA sequence: TGTGCCAGCAGCCCCCGGGGCCTTGAGCAGTTCTTC. This translates into CASSPRGLEQFF. The chain uses TRBV7-3 and TRBJ2-1; D is possibly TRBD1 or TRBD2 (5 bases each). V was shortened by 5 bases and J by 9 bases, with 11 bases between the two germline ends. CDR1 and CDR2 (germline): SGHTA, FQGTGA. This CDR3 has 12 residues.

This rearrangement joins TRBV10-3 to TRBJ2-1, with D tentatively TRBD1 or TRBD2 (6 bases each). The germline V gene has CDR1 ENHRY and CDR2 SYGVKD. The CDR3 sequence is 15 residues long. Trimming took 7 bases from V and 8 from J, leaving 21 bases between them. The CDR3 is CAINTRGDKDDEQFF. As DNA, the CDR3 is TGTGCCATCAACACGAGGGGGGACAAGGACGATGAGCAGTTCTTC.